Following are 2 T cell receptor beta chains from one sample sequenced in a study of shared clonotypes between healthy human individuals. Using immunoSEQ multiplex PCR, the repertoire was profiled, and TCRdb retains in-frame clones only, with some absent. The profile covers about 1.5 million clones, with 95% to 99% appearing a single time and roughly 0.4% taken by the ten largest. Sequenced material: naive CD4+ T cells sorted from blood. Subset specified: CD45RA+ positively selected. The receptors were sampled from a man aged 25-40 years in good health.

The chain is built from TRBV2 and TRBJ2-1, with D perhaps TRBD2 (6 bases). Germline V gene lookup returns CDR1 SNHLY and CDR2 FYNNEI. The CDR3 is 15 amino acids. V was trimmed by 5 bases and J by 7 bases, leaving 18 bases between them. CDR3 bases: TGTGCCAGCAGTCCCCCGGGAGTTCTACAGAATGAGCAGTTCTTC. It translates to CASSPPGVLQNEQFF.

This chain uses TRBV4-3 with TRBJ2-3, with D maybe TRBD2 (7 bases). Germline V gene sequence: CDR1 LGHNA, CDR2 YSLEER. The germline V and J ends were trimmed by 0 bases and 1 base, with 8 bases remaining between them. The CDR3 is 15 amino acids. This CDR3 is CASSQEGGGTDTQYF. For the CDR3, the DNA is TGCGCCAGCAGCCAAGAAGGGGGGGGCACAGATACGCAGTATTTT.